A few counts support the clone carrying this T cell receptor (beta chain). Its cognate antigen is unknown. The data derive from a study of beta chain features in type 1 diabetes. General study results and limits: Across all four CD4+ subsets, people with type 1 diabetes showed modestly shorter TCRB CDR3s. Researchers cautioned that cDNA sequencing could over-represent cells with high TCR expression. Naive, central memory and regulatory TCRB repertoires appeared more similar among patients than healthy donors.

The CDR3 runs to 14 residues. Per germline, CDR1 MDHEN and CDR2 SYDVKM. Trimming removed 4 bases at V and 6 bases at J, with 12 bases between. The sequenced template was cDNA made from the entire isolated RNA. The repertoire was sequenced with immunoSEQ multiplex PCR; TCRdb's copy has only in-frame clones and lacks some. The sample contains 120,000 to 150,000 clones, roughly 10% of which appear only once. This clonotype was sampled from a man younger than 30 in good health. The chain has TRBV28 and TRBJ1-4, with D perhaps TRBD1 (6 bases). The sample taken for sequencing was naive CD4+ T cells from blood. The CDR3 spells CASSSQGLDEKLFF. CDR3 bases: TGTGCCAGCAGTTCACAGGGCTTAGATGAAAAACTGTTTTTT.